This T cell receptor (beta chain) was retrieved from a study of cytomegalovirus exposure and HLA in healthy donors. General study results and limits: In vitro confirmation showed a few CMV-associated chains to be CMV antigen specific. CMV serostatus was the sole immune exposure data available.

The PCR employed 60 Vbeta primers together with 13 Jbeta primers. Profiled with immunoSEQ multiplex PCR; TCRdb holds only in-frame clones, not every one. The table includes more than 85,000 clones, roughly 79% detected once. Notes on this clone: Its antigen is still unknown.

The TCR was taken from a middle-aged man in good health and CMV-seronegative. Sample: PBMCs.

CDR3 in amino acids: CASSHGPGPNNEQFF. Here the CDR3 DNA reads TGCGCCAGCAGCCACGGCCCAGGGCCCAACAATGAGCAGTTCTTC. V usage is TRBV4-1 and J usage is TRBJ2-1, with D maybe TRBD1 (5 bases). The CDR3 sequence is 15 residues long. The germline V and J ends were trimmed by 3 bases and 5 bases, with 14 bases remaining between them. CDR1 and CDR2 (germline): MGHRA, YSYEKL.